This entry lists 18 T cell receptor beta chains sequenced from one sample in a study of CD8+ T cells in alopecia areata. Treatment meaning: oral pan-JAK inhibitor, 5-10 mg twice daily. Sequencing relied on a cDNA template that was reverse transcribed from extracted RNA. The table came from immunoSEQ multiplex PCR; TCRdb's copy has only in-frame clones and leaves some out. In the table there are about 250,000 clones, around three fifths of which are singletons. Sequenced here: CD4+ T cells sorted from blood, sampled around week 54, from a patient treated with tofacitinib. All receptors derive from a human donor with alopecia areata.

This chain links TRBV5-1 with TRBJ2-1; either TRBD1 or TRBD2 may supply D (5 bases each). Trimming stripped 7 bases from V and 0 bases from J, with 20 bases between. There are 17 residues in the CDR3. Germline CDR1 and CDR2: SGHRS and YFSETQ. This CDR3 reads CASHTVPLGGSYNEQFF. DNA for the CDR3: TGCGCCAGCCACACCGTCCCCCTTGGGGGCTCCTACAATGAGCAGTTCTTC.

This clone was counted only a few times. J is TRBJ1-6 and V is TRBV5-6, with TRBD1 as a possible D gene (5 bases). The CDR3 spans 14 residues. With 4 bases removed from V and 6 bases from J, the gap between germline ends came to 11 bases. Germline V gives CDR1 SGHDT, CDR2 YYEEEE. In nucleotides, the CDR3 is TGTGCCAGCAGCGCCGGGACGGCTAATTCACCCCTCCACTTT. This codes for CASSAGTANSPLHF.

This clone was seen more than once but under ten times. V usage is TRBV29-1 and J usage is TRBJ1-2; TRBD1 might be the D (6 bases). This CDR3 comprises 11 residues. CDR1 and CDR2 (germline): SQVTM, ANQGSEA. The ends were cut back, 8 bases at V and 12 bases at J, with 19 bases in the middle. In DNA form, the CDR3 reads TGCAGCACCTATACTGCAGGGGTCCACACCTTC. The encoded protein is CSTYTAGVHTF.

This clone occurred a few times. The chain uses TRBV29-1 and TRBJ2-3; 11 positions match TRBD2. The CDR3 loop spans 14 amino acids. V shed 6 bases and J 8 bases; nucleotides not matched to a gene: 10. The germline gives CDR1 SQVTM, CDR2 ANQGSEA. The CDR3 DNA reads TGCAGCGTGAAACTAGCGGGGGCCCAGGGTACGCAGTATTTT. The encoded protein is CSVKLAGAQGTQYF.

This clone has only one observation. CDR3 in DNA: TGTGCCAGCAGTTACGCACGAGGGGTCAAAAACATTCAGTACTTC. Amino acids: CASSYARGVKNIQYF. The genes are TRBV6-5 and TRBJ2-4; the D call may be TRBD1 or TRBD2 (5 bases each). From germline, CDR1 is MNHEY and CDR2 SVGAGI. The ends were cut back, 2 bases at V and 3 bases at J, with 11 bases in the middle. This CDR3 is built from 15 residues.

The rearrangement uses TRBV4-2 and TRBJ1-2; no clear D gene. The germline V and J ends were trimmed by 4 bases and 2 bases, with 11 bases remaining between them. This CDR3 has 14 residues. Germline V lookup: CDR1 LGHNA, CDR2 YNFKEQ. This chain's CDR3 is CASSPLDGNYGYTF. The CDR3 DNA sequence: TGTGCCAGCAGCCCTTTAGACGGGAACTATGGCTACACCTTC.

The chain joins TRBV29-1 to TRBJ1-1; D unresolved. V gave up 0 bases and J gave up 8 bases, with 7 bases separating them. Germline-derived CDR1 and CDR2 are SQVTM and ANQGSEA. The CDR3 extends over 11 amino acids. CDR3 loop: CSVEDSREAFF. DNA for the CDR3: TGCAGCGTTGAAGATTCACGGGAAGCTTTCTTT.

The V call is TRBV30, the J call TRBJ1-1, with TRBD1 matching over 9 bases. CDR3 length: 13 amino acids. Germline CDR1 reads GTSNPN; CDR2 reads SVGIG (reference sequence). J lost 10 bases, V lost 3 bases, and 9 bases had no gene match. CDR3 sequence reads: CAWRDTGGGGAFF. CDR3 bases: TGTGCCTGGAGGGACACAGGGGGCGGTGGAGCTTTCTTT.

This clone was observed a few times. The genes are TRBV2 and TRBJ2-4; no firm D call. V was cut by 6 bases and J by 15 bases, with 15 bases left in between. This CDR3 has 11 amino acids. The germline V gene encodes CDR1 SNHLY and CDR2 FYNNEI. The CDR3 DNA follows: TGTGCCAGCAGCAATCCGATGCGCACGTACTTC. This sequence encodes CASSNPMRTYF.

The chain couples TRBV4-3 to TRBJ2-4, with D tentatively TRBD1 (6 bases). With 5 bases removed from V and 2 bases from J, the gap between germline ends came to 10 bases. This CDR3 contains 14 residues. The germline gives CDR1 LGHNA, CDR2 YSLEER. CDR3 protein: CASSEGVTKNIQYF. CDR3 DNA sequence: TGCGCCAGCAGCGAGGGGGTAACCAAAAACATTCAGTACTTC.

This clone was detected a few times. The V call is TRBV10-3, the J call TRBJ2-1; no definite D call. V was cut by 2 bases and J by 5 bases, with 4 bases left in between. Germline V CDR1 and CDR2: ENHRY, SYGVKD. The CDR3 sequence is 12 residues long. DNA of the CDR3: TGTGCCATCAGTGAGGGCCACAATGAGCAGTTCTTC. This codes for CAISEGHNEQFF.

V usage is TRBV4-1 and J usage is TRBJ2-3; 8 bases are a match to TRBD2. The V gene end was trimmed by 0 bases and the J gene end by 5 bases; junction bases not matched to a gene: 10. The CDR3 loop spans 17 amino acids. Per germline, CDR1 MGHRA and CDR2 YSYEKL. CDR3 amino acids: CASSQDTPAGVGDTQYF. CDR3 DNA: TGCGCCAGCAGCCAAGATACCCCAGCGGGGGTAGGAGATACGCAGTATTTT.

This clone was found once. CDR3 in amino acids: CASSQAGRLSVLTF. The CDR3 nucleotides read TGTGCCAGCAGCCAAGCGGGGAGATTGTCCGTCCTGACTTTC. The chain uses TRBV4-2 and TRBJ2-6, with D tentatively TRBD2 (5 bases). Germline V gene lookup returns CDR1 LGHNA and CDR2 YNFKEQ. This CDR3 spans 14 amino acids. Trimming pared 1 base from V and 12 bases from J, leaving 13 bases between.

V is TRBV13 and J is TRBJ2-5, with D uncertain. Deletions cut 3 bases from V and 2 bases from J, with 7 bases between. This CDR3 has 13 residues. The germline V gene encodes CDR1 PRHDT and CDR2 FYEKMQ (reference sequence). The CDR3 loop is CASSFQDQETQYF. DNA for the CDR3: TGTGCCAGCAGCTTTCAGGATCAAGAGACCCAGTACTTC.

This rearrangement joins TRBV5-1 to TRBJ2-7; possibly TRBD2 for D (5 bases). V lost 4 bases to trimming and J lost 0 bases, with 11 bases between them. Germline CDR1 SGHRS, CDR2 YFSETQ. The CDR3 contains 14 residues. Written as DNA, the CDR3 is TGCGCCAGCAGCGGGAGCCCGTACTCCTACGAGCAGTACTTC. Translating gives CASSGSPYSYEQYF.

The chain combines TRBV29-1 with TRBJ1-1; D perhaps matches TRBD1 (5 bases). The CDR3 spans 13 residues. Germline V gene data show CDR1 as SQVTM and CDR2 as ANQGSEA. Trimming stripped 3 bases from V and 4 bases from J, with 12 bases between. DNA of the CDR3: TGCAGCGTTGACACGGGGGTCGGCACTGAAGCTTTCTTT. Its translation is CSVDTGVGTEAFF.

The chain links TRBV6-5 to TRBJ1-3, with no clear D. CDR3 length: 15 residues. The ends were cut back, 0 bases at V and 3 bases at J, with 9 bases in the middle. Germline V CDR1 and CDR2: MNHEY, SVGAGI. CDR3 loop: CASSYSGAGGNTIYF. DNA of the CDR3: TGTGCCAGCAGTTACTCGGGAGCAGGTGGAAACACCATATATTTT.

This clone was seen a single time. This sequence joins TRBV30 and TRBJ2-7; 8 nucleotides match TRBD1. With 4 bases clipped from V and 3 bases from J, the junction kept 5 bases outside the gene matches. Germline V gives CDR1 GTSNPN, CDR2 SVGIG (reference sequence). The CDR3 spans 13 residues. The DNA of the CDR3 is TGTGCCTGGACCCAGGGGGCCGTCTACGAGCAGTACTTC. Translation: CAWTQGAVYEQYF. Full variable domain (remainder filled in from reference TRBV30 and TRBJ2-7): SQTIHQWPATLVQPVGSPLSLECTVEGTSNPNLYWYRQAAGRGLQLLFYSVGIGQISSEVPQNLSASRPQDRQFILSSKKLLLSDSGFYLCAWTQGAVYEQYFGPGTRLTVT.